The source of this TCR beta chain is a study of blood T cell repertoires in COVID-19. On the study more broadly: Sites across the United States, Italy and Spain contributed samples from acute and convalescent COVID-19. PBMCs, B-cell-depleted T cells, or T cells provided the cDNA or gDNA that made up the material.

This CDR3 is 11 amino acids long. Germline loops: CDR1 PRHDT, CDR2 FYEKMQ (reference sequence). V was cut by 4 bases and J by 8 bases, with 7 bases left in between. How the authors handled the data: Amplification with reference gene primers provided the estimates of nucleated cell counts. Using immunoSEQ multiplex PCR, the repertoire was profiled, and TCRdb retains in-frame clones only, with some absent. Clone size and V and J calls were adopted from that table, with D and trimming inferred from the DNA. This table has about 69,000 clones, around 93% appearing once. The sequence came from a woman aged 60-75 years with active COVID-19. The sequenced sample was peripheral blood. The V call is TRBV13, the J call TRBJ2-3; D gene ambiguous. CDR3 nucleotides: TGTGCCAGCAGCTCCTTAGTTACGCAGTATTTT. It codes for CASSSLVTQYF.